The rows below give T cell receptor beta chains drawn from one sample of a study of graft-versus-host responses after intestinal transplantation. Their antigen targets remain unknown. Sequenced by immunoSEQ multiplex PCR; TCRdb stores in-frame clones only, minus some. This table holds about 47,000 clones, 85% to 95% found once. Here the sequenced sample was unstimulated CD8+ T cells sorted from spleen or lymph node cells, taken before transplant. The receptor source for this set is a human donor who was the organ donor for an intestinal transplant. Both conserved end residues are trimmed from each CDR3. Size tells how often a clone was seen (once, few, many) or the class of an expanded clone, and some rows leave it out.

size	V	length	CDR3
NA	TRBV9	12	ASSGTGVQETQY
NA	TRBV21-1	11	ASSKGVTDTQY
NA	TRBV9	13	ASSVGTNSYNEQF
NA	TRBV7-9	13	ASSSQGSSRNGYT
NA	TRBV4-2	14	ASSQESSGVTYEQY
NA	TRBV9	13	ASSVAPHGAYEQY
NA	TRBV7-9	11	ASSPSTGSEAF
NA	TRBV2	13	ASLEKGTGSNEQF
NA	TRBV9	10	ASSGGSAEAF
NA	TRBV2	12	ASSELQDNEKLF
once	TRBV5-5	17	ASSLVFLSTGGDDYGYT
once	TRBV19	12	ASSIAGGSDTQY
NA	TRBV2	15	ASSETARGTGGIEQY
NA	TRBV10-3	14	AISEPGADGLYEQY
NA	TRBV9	13	ASSVPSGGSDTQY
NA	TRBV29-1	11	SVETGDGYGYT
NA	TRBV27	9	ASMSHYEQY
NA	TRBV5-1	14	ASSLNPISSTDTQY
NA	TRBV11-2	13	ASSLAPSGRETQY
NA	TRBV29-1	14	SVELPATGQYNEQF
NA	TRBV28	16	ASSLRDLTSGVYNEQF
NA	TRBV27	12	ASSQQGSDQPQH
NA	TRBV29-1	9	SQTGTYEQY
NA	TRBV9	14	ASSVEAGPMNTEAF
once	TRBV4-2	11	ASSQVFAGELF
NA	TRBV9	14	ASSAGSFGWSNEQF
NA	TRBV9	14	ASSVARGVTTGELF
NA	TRBV5-6	15	ASSLGDLAESSYEQY
once	TRBV7-6	14	ASSLVGGLSNQPQH
NA	TRBV7-2	14	ASSSGAWPGGYGCT
once	TRBV4-2	15	ASSLLSPGQGGEKLF